The clone carrying this T cell receptor beta chain has only one observation. The antigen remains unidentified. This sample stems from a study of identifying expanded T cells in peripheral blood. Study-wide results and caveats: Two-week clone count variance significantly increased as total template count grew. Technical replicates showed about 1.2 changed clones; around 2 weeks about 16.4; four weeks 19.

CDR3 length: 19 amino acids. Germline values: CDR1 MNHEY, CDR2 SMNVEV (reference sequence). V dropped 6 bases and J dropped 0 bases, with 24 bases sitting between them. No infections or other immune events were documented during collection. TCRdb's table, derived via immunoSEQ multiplex PCR, lists solely in-frame clones and lacks some. The table records 80,000 to 90,000 clones, 75% to 90% of them present only once. This chain joins TRBV27 and TRBJ1-5; a possible D gene is TRBD1 (5 bases). The receptor comes from a person aged 18 to 75 in good health. Sequencing was carried out using blood. CDR3 DNA sequence: TGTGCCAGCAGCCCGAGGCGGGGCCCCATCGCATTTAGCAATCAGCCCCAGCATTTT. Translation gives CASSPRRGPIAFSNQPQHF.